This TCR beta chain was sequenced in a study of tumor-infiltrating lymphocytes in primary liver carcinoma. Both RNA and DNA were isolated together from around 20-30 mg of bulk tissue that had not been sorted. These patients lived with chronic HBV infection and had never been treated. All tumor specimens exceeded 75% viable tumor cells. The CDR3 is 14 amino acids. Germline values: CDR1 KGHDR, CDR2 SFDVKD. TCR beta cDNA was made from around 460 ng total RNA with a constant-region primer. Slightly modified ARM-PCR, run as three nested multiplex PCR rounds, produced the TCR beta libraries. The opening two PCR rounds, about 11 cycles each, paired TRBV1-TRBV30 forward primers with a C-beta reverse primer. TCRdb independently ran MiXCR on the multiplex PCR reads; one entry per CDR3 protein. The sample yields tens of thousands of distinct CDR3 sequences, approximately 72% seen once. With respect to this clonotype: This may be a read error, as it is one base from a much larger clone.

The sequence was obtained from a man aged 40-55 years with primary liver carcinoma and hepatitis B virus infection. The source material was liver tumor tissue from sampling region 1. Sample subset: tumor region T1, superior pole. The V and J genes are TRBV24-1 and TRBJ2-1, with 8 bases that match TRBD2. Written as DNA, the CDR3 is TGTGCCACCAGTGCCATCGGACTAGCAGGTGAGCACTTCTTC. Protein sequence: CATSAIGLAGEHFF.